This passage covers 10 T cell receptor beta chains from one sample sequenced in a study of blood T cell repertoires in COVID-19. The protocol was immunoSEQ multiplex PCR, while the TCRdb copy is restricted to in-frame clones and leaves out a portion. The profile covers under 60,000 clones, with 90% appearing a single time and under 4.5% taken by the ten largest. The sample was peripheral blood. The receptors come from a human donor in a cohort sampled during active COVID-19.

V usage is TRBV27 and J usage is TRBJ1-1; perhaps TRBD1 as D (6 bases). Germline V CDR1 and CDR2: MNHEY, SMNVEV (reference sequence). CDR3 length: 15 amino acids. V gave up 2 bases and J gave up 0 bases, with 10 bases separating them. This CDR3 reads CASSLRGAVNTEAFF. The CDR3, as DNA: TGTGCCAGCAGTTTACGGGGGGCAGTGAACACTGAAGCTTTCTTT.

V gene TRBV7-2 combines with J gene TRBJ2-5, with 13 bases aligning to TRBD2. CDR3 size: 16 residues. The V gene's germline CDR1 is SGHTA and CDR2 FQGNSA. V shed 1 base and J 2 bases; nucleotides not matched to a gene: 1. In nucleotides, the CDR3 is TGTGCCAGCAGCTTAGGACTAGCGGGAGGTCAAGAGACCCAGTACTTC. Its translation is CASSLGLAGGQETQYF. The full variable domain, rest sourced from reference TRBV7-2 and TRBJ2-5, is GAGVSQSPSNKVTEKGKDVELRCDPISGHTALYWYRQSLGQGLEFLIYFQGNSAPDKSGLPSDRFSAERTGGSVSTLTIQRTQQEDSAVYLCASSLGLAGGQETQYFGPGTRLLVL.

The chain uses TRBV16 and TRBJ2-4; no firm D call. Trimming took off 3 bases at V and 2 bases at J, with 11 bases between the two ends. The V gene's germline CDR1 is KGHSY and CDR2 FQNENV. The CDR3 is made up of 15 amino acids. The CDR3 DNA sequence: TGTGCCAGCAGCCAGTACGAGCCTTCCAAAAACATTCAGTACTTC. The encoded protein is CASSQYEPSKNIQYF.

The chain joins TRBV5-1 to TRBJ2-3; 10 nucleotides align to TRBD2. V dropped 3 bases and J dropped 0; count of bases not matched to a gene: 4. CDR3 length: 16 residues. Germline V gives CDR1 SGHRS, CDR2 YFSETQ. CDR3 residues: CASSSSGRTSTDTQYF. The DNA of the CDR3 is TGCGCCAGCAGCTCTAGCGGGAGAACGAGCACAGATACGCAGTATTTT.

The CDR3 DNA sequence: TGTGCCAGCAGTTACGGCAGGCCCTACGAGCAGTACTTC. Encoded protein: CASSYGRPYEQYF. This rearrangement joins TRBV6-5 to TRBJ2-7; D gene uncertain. The CDR3 loop spans 13 amino acids. Per the germline V gene, CDR1 is MNHEY and CDR2 is SVGAGI. V shed 2 bases and J shed 2 bases, with 7 bases lying between them.

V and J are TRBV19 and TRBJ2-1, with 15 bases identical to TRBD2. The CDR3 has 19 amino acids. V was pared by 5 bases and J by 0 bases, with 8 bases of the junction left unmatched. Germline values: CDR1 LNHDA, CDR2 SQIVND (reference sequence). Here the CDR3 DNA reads TGTGCCAGTAGTTCTCATCGGACTAGCGGGAGGGCCTCCTACAATGAGCAGTTCTTC. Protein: CASSSHRTSGRASYNEQFF.

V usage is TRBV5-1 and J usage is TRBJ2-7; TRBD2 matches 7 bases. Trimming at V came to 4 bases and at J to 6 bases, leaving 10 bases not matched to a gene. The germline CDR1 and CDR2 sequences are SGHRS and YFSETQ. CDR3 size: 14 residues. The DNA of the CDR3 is TGCGCCAGCAGCCCCCAGGGAGGGTTGGGCGAGCAGTACTTC. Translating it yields CASSPQGGLGEQYF.

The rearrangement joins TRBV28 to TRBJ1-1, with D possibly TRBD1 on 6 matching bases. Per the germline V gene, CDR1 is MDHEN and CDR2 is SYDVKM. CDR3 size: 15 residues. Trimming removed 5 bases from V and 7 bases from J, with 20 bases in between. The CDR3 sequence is CASSHPISDSLEAFF. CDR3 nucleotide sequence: TGTGCCAGCAGTCACCCTATTTCGGACAGTCTTGAAGCTTTCTTT. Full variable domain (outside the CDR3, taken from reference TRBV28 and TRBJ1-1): DVKVTQSSRYLVKRTGEKVFLECVQDMDHENMFWYRQDPGLGLRLIYFSYDVKMKEKGDIPEGYSVSREKKERFSLILESASTNQTSMYLCASSHPISDSLEAFFGQGTRLTVV.

CDR3 amino acids: CASSPEWSNSPLHF. The CDR3, as DNA: TGTGCCAGCAGCCCTGAGTGGAGTAATTCACCCCTCCACTTT. The chain recombines TRBV14 with TRBJ1-6; no firm D call. CDR3 length: 14 amino acids. The germline V and J ends were trimmed by 4 bases and 6 bases, with 10 bases remaining between them. Germline CDR1 is SGHDN and CDR2 is FVKESK.

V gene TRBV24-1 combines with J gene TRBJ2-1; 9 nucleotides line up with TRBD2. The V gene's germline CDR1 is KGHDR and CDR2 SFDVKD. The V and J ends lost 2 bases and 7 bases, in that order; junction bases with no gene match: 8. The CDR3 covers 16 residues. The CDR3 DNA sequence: TGTGCCACCAGTGATTACTCTAGCGGGGCGAAGAATGAGCAGTTCTTC. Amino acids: CATSDYSSGAKNEQFF.